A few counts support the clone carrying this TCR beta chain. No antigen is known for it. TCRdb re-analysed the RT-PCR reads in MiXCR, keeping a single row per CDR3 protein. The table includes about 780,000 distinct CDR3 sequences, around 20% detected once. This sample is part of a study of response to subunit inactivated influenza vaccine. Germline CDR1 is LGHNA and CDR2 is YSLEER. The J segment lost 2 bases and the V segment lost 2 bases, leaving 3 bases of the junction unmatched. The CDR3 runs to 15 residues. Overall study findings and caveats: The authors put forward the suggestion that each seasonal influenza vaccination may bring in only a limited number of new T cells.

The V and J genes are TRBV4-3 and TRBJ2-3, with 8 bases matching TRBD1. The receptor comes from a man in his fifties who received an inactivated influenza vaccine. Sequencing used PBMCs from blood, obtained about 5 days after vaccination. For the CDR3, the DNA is TGCGCCAGCAGCCAAAGGGACAGGACCACAGATACGCAGTATTTT. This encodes CASSQRDRTTDTQYF.